This passage covers 30 T cell receptor beta chains from one sample sequenced in a study of neurological immune-mediated disorders. Via MiXCR, TCRdb re-called the 5' RACE reads, giving one row per CDR3 protein. Here the sample spans tens of thousands of distinct CDR3 sequences, 6% to 7.5% being singletons. The source material was CD4+ T cells from blood. These receptors were taken from a man in his fifties in good health.

This clonotype was observed many times. The chain employs TRBV10-3 and TRBJ2-7; weak D call: TRBD2 (6 bases). CDR3 length equals 14 residues. The V end lost 6 bases, the J end lost 2 bases, and 14 bases lay between the germline ends. Looked up from germline, CDR1 is ENHRY and CDR2 is SYGVKD. CDR3 sequence: CAISPRERAYEQYF. CDR3 DNA sequence: TGTGCCATCAGCCCCCGGGAGAGGGCCTACGAGCAGTACTTC.

In this sample, this clonotype turned up a few times. The CDR3 sequence is CASSSTGGADTQYF. The CDR3 nucleotides are TGTGCCAGCAGCTCGACAGGGGGCGCAGATACGCAGTATTTT. V gene TRBV7-3 combines with J gene TRBJ2-3; 10 nucleotides match TRBD1. With 4 bases clipped from V and 4 bases from J, the junction kept 2 bases outside the gene matches. This CDR3 is built from 14 residues. Germline assignment: CDR1 SGHTA and CDR2 FQGTGA.

This clonotype was observed at least ten times. The V gene is TRBV20-1, the J gene TRBJ2-7; TRBD2 matches 10 bases. Germline-derived CDR1 and CDR2 are DFQATT and SNEGSKA (reference sequence). Unmatched junction bases numbered 4, after V lost 6 bases and J lost 5 bases. The CDR3 has 12 residues. In DNA form, the CDR3 reads TGCAGTGCCCAAGCGGGGGGGGACGAGCAGTACTTC. Protein product: CSAQAGGDEQYF.

This clonotype was recorded many times. J is TRBJ1-1 and V is TRBV14; weak D call: TRBD1 (5 bases). The CDR3 covers 12 residues. The V end was cut by 4 bases, the J end by 9 bases, with 12 bases between. In germline, CDR1 is SGHDN, CDR2 FVKESK. In DNA, the CDR3 is TGTGCCAGCAGCCCTTATGGGGGAAAAGCTTTCTTT. It is translated as CASSPYGGKAFF. The complete variable domain, with remaining parts taken from reference TRBV14 and TRBJ1-1, reads EAGVTQFPSHSVIEKGQTVTLRCDPISGHDNLYWYRRVMGKEIKFLLHFVKESKQDESGMPNNRFLAERTGGTYSTLKVQPAELEDSGVYFCASSPYGGKAFFGQGTRLTVV.

Ten or more counts support this clonotype. The chain couples TRBV29-1 to TRBJ2-5, with 7 bases lining up with TRBD2. The CDR3 has 13 amino acids. CDR1 is SQVTM and CDR2 is ANQGSEA in the germline V gene. V dropped 3 bases and J dropped 7; count of bases not matched to a gene: 8. Written as DNA, the CDR3 is TGCAGCGTTGAGGGGGGGAGGACGTGGACCCAGTACTTC. Amino acid sequence: CSVEGGRTWTQYF.

This clonotype was recorded many times. The chain has TRBV20-1 and TRBJ1-5, with D possibly TRBD1 on 5 matching bases. CDR3 size: 17 residues. V dropped 0 bases and J dropped 7 bases, with 22 bases sitting between them. Germline values: CDR1 DFQATT, CDR2 SNEGSKA (reference sequence). The CDR3 region is CSARDSGFTTVWQPQHF. CDR3 DNA: TGCAGTGCTAGAGATTCGGGTTTTACGACAGTTTGGCAGCCCCAGCATTTT.

Ten or more counts support this clonotype. The rearrangement uses TRBV29-1 and TRBJ2-7; possible D gene TRBD2, 7 bases. Trimming took 6 bases from V and 4 from J, leaving 16 bases between them. CDR3 length: 13 amino acids. Germline loops: CDR1 SQVTM, CDR2 ANQGSEA. The CDR3 nucleotides read TGCAGCGTGGCTCGGGGGGCGCGTTACGAGCAGTACTTC. It specifies CSVARGARYEQYF.

This clonotype has more than one count but fewer than ten. An end of the junction differs from the germline gene, which may be a read error. This chain connects TRBV18 to TRBJ2-7; D not certain. The CDR3 totals 12 residues. Germline-derived CDR1 and CDR2 are KGHSH and LQKENI. The CDR3 loop is CVSSLGTYEQYF. The DNA of the CDR3 is TGTGTCAGCTCACTTGGGACCTACGAGCAGTACTTC.

The chain recombines TRBV4-1 with TRBJ2-3, with D perhaps TRBD1 or TRBD2 (6 bases each). The germline V and J ends were trimmed by 4 bases and 3 bases, with 11 bases remaining between them. In germline, CDR1 is MGHRA, CDR2 YSYEKL. The CDR3 runs 14 residues. DNA of the CDR3: TGCGCCAGCAGCCTACAGGGAGGAACAGATACGCAGTATTTT. Its protein is CASSLQGGTDTQYF.

This clonotype has at least ten counts. The rearrangement links TRBV6-5 to TRBJ2-7; D possibly corresponds to TRBD2 (5 bases). V was shortened by 6 bases and J by 3 bases, with 15 bases between the two germline ends. CDR1 and CDR2 (germline): MNHEY, SVGAGI. The CDR3 is made up of 14 amino acids. CDR3 amino acids: CASSRGPYVYEQYF. Written as DNA, the CDR3 is TGTGCCAGCAGCCGCGGGCCGTATGTCTACGAGCAGTACTTC.

The genes are TRBV30 and TRBJ2-3, with TRBD1 matching over 8 bases. Germline V gives CDR1 GTSNPN, CDR2 SVGIG (reference sequence). The V gene end was trimmed by 4 bases and the J gene end by 4 bases; junction bases not matched to a gene: 4. The CDR3 is made up of 13 amino acids. This chain's CDR3 is CAWTRTGPDTQYF. The DNA for the CDR3 is TGTGCCTGGACCAGGACAGGGCCAGATACGCAGTATTTT.

At least ten counts were recorded for this clonotype. V and J are TRBV9 and TRBJ2-2, with no clear D. CDR3 length: 18 residues. V lost 0 bases, J lost 2 bases, and 17 bases lay in between. Per germline, CDR1 SGDLS and CDR2 YYNGEE. CDR3 DNA: TGTGCCAGCAGCGTAGAATCCCGCTACACGGCCAACACCGGGGAGCTGTTTTTT. It encodes CASSVESRYTANTGELFF.

This clonotype showed up many times. The V call is TRBV7-9, the J call TRBJ2-3; D perhaps matches TRBD2 (6 bases). CDR3 length: 14 amino acids. Germline loops: CDR1 SEHNR, CDR2 FQNEAQ (reference sequence). Trimming shortened V by 3 bases and J by 0 bases, and 7 bases separated the two germline ends. CDR3 sequence (DNA): TGTGCCAGCAGCTTCAGCGGGAGCACAGATACGCAGTATTTT. Protein product: CASSFSGSTDTQYF.

This clonotype was counted between two and nine times. This chain connects TRBV6-2 or TRBV6-3 to TRBJ1-1; D perhaps matches TRBD1 (6 bases). The CDR3 totals 15 residues. The V gene lost 2 bases and the J gene lost 5 bases, with 15 bases spanning the gap. Germline CDR1 and CDR2: MNHEY and SVGEGT. The CDR3 coding sequence is TGTGCCAGCAGTTACACTCAGGGGCGAAGGACTGAAGCTTTCTTT. It is translated as CASSYTQGRRTEAFF.

This clonotype has ten or more counts. The CDR3 nucleotides are TGCGCCAGCAGCTTGGGAAATTCACCCCTCCACTTT. Translation: CASSLGNSPLHF. The rearrangement links TRBV5-1 to TRBJ1-6; no firm D call. Germline V gene lookup returns CDR1 SGHRS and CDR2 YFSETQ. This CDR3 is built from 12 residues. Trimming pared 0 bases from V and 7 bases from J, leaving 2 bases between.

This clonotype has a count of ten or more. V gene TRBV5-1 combines with J gene TRBJ1-4; D possibly corresponds to TRBD1 (6 bases). The CDR3 extends over 16 amino acids. Germline V CDR1 and CDR2: SGHRS, YFSETQ. Trimming cost V 2 bases and J 0 bases, with 11 bases left between them. As DNA, the CDR3 is TGCGCCAGCAGCTTTGGGACACTTGCAACTAATGAAAAACTGTTTTTT. This codes for CASSFGTLATNEKLFF.

This clonotype has ten or more counts. V is TRBV28 and J is TRBJ1-2; D is unresolved. Between the trimmed V and J ends, which lost 7 bases and 3 bases, there was a span of 15 bases. Germline assignment: CDR1 MDHEN and CDR2 SYDVKM. The CDR3 sequence is 14 residues long. CDR3 protein: CASTRSPHDYGYTF. The CDR3, as DNA: TGTGCCAGCACTAGGTCCCCCCACGACTATGGCTACACCTTC.

This clonotype was seen at least ten times. The chain uses TRBV20-1 and TRBJ1-2; 8 bases line up with TRBD1. Germline V gene sequence: CDR1 DFQATT, CDR2 SNEGSKA (reference sequence). The V gene end was trimmed by 5 bases and the J gene end by 4 bases; junction bases not matched to a gene: 9. The CDR3 runs to 14 residues. The CDR3 spells CSAPGQGGSYGYTF. For the CDR3, the DNA is TGCAGTGCTCCTGGACAGGGAGGCAGCTATGGCTACACCTTC.

This clonotype showed up many times. The chain links TRBV24-1 to TRBJ2-2; D perhaps matches TRBD1 (5 bases). Germline V gene data show CDR1 as KGHDR and CDR2 as SFDVKD. V gave up 1 base and J gave up 6 bases, with 11 bases separating them. This CDR3 contains 15 residues. Written as DNA, the CDR3 is TGTGCCACCAGTGATTTCCAGGGTTTCGCCGGGGAGCTGTTTTTT. This sequence encodes CATSDFQGFAGELFF.

This clonotype was recorded many times. This chain's CDR3 is CASSLFGSGRTGELFF. DNA of the CDR3: TGCGCCAGCAGCTTGTTCGGTAGCGGGAGGACCGGGGAGCTGTTTTTT. V gene TRBV5-1 combines with J gene TRBJ2-2; TRBD2 matches at 10 bases. CDR1 SGHRS and CDR2 YFSETQ come from the germline V gene. This CDR3 comprises 16 residues. V shed 1 base and J 5 bases; nucleotides not matched to a gene: 5.

This clonotype was recorded many times. V gene TRBV30 combines with J gene TRBJ2-7; TRBD2 is a possible D gene (6 bases). This CDR3 is built from 15 residues. Trimming took 4 bases from V and 6 from J, leaving 22 bases between them. CDR1 is GTSNPN and CDR2 is SVGIG in the germline V gene (reference sequence). In DNA, the CDR3 is TGTGCCTGGACCCCCCGCAGGAGGGATGCAGGCGAGCAGTACTTC. Amino acid sequence: CAWTPRRRDAGEQYF. The full variable domain, with the rest looked up from reference TRBV30 and TRBJ2-7, is SQTIHQWPATLVQPVGSPLSLECTVEGTSNPNLYWYRQAAGRGLQLLFYSVGIGQISSEVPQNLSASRPQDRQFILSSKKLLLSDSGFYLCAWTPRRRDAGEQYFGPGTRLTVT.

This clonotype has a count of ten or more. This chain connects TRBV6-5 to TRBJ2-5; the D gene is possibly TRBD1 (5 bases). V gave up 7 bases and J gave up 7 bases, with 16 bases separating them. From germline, CDR1 is MNHEY and CDR2 SVGAGI. This CDR3 has 13 residues. CDR3 protein: CASTNGALRTQYF. CDR3 nucleotide sequence: TGTGCCAGCACAAATGGGGCCCTTCGGACCCAGTACTTC.

There are many counts of this clonotype. J is TRBJ2-7 and V is TRBV20-1; tentative D call: TRBD1 (6 bases). The CDR3 sequence is 12 residues long. The V gene's germline CDR1 is DFQATT and CDR2 SNEGSKA (reference sequence). Trimming shortened V by 5 bases and J by 2 bases, and 10 bases separated the two germline ends. CDR3 bases: TGCAGTGCTGAGGACAGACCCTACGAGCAGTACTTC. This translates into CSAEDRPYEQYF.

This clonotype was found many times. The chain combines TRBV20-1 with TRBJ2-3; no definite D call. V was cut by 5 bases and J by 3 bases, with 15 bases left in between. This CDR3 region has 14 residues. Germline V gene data show CDR1 as DFQATT and CDR2 as SNEGSKA (reference sequence). The CDR3 nucleotides read TGCAGTGCTTCCACCCCCCTAGTGACAGATACGCAGTATTTT. It yields the protein CSASTPLVTDTQYF.

This clonotype was found many times. The chain has TRBV20-1 and TRBJ2-7, with D perhaps TRBD2 (5 bases). Germline CDR1 reads DFQATT; CDR2 reads SNEGSKA (reference sequence). V lost 4 bases and J 7 bases, leaving 8 bases between the germline ends. CDR3 length: 10 residues. The CDR3 region is CSATSGEQYF. The DNA for the CDR3 is TGCAGTGCTACAAGCGGAGAGCAGTACTTC.

The table lists this clonotype with many counts. V is TRBV3-1 and J is TRBJ2-7; D call uncertain. V lost 2 bases to trimming and J lost 3 bases, with 2 bases between them. The CDR3 extends over 11 amino acids. Germline-derived CDR1 and CDR2 are LGHDT and YNNKEL (reference sequence). CDR3 residues: CASSQLYEQYF. The CDR3 bases are TGTGCCAGCAGCCAACTCTACGAGCAGTACTTC.

This clonotype has a count of ten or more. This chain connects TRBV20-1 to TRBJ2-3, with D unresolved. The V and J ends lost 3 bases and 4 bases respectively, with 8 bases between them. CDR1 is DFQATT and CDR2 is SNEGSKA in the germline V gene (reference sequence). This CDR3 region has 12 residues. CDR3 loop: CSASVAADTQYF. CDR3 coding DNA: TGCAGTGCTAGTGTGGCAGCAGATACGCAGTATTTT.

This clonotype was seen ten or more times. The chain joins TRBV5-1 to TRBJ2-3; D is possibly TRBD2 (5 bases). CDR3 length: 15 amino acids. Trimming shortened V by 0 bases and J by 4 bases, and 12 bases separated the two germline ends. Germline V gene lookup returns CDR1 SGHRS and CDR2 YFSETQ. The CDR3: CASSLVGPRADTQYF. As DNA, the CDR3 is TGCGCCAGCAGCTTGGTAGGCCCGCGGGCAGATACGCAGTATTTT.

Regarding this clonotype: This may stem from a read error, because a much larger clone lies one nucleotide away. The chain joins TRBV7-2 to TRBJ2-7; the D gene is possibly TRBD1 (6 bases). The CDR3 extends over 14 amino acids. Germline V gene lookup returns CDR1 SGHTA and CDR2 FQGNSA. CDR3 nucleotides: TGTGCCAGCAACTTATCTCCAGGGGTGCCCGAGCAGTACTTC. Protein: CASNLSPGVPEQYF.

This clonotype was recorded many times. This chain joins TRBV20-1 and TRBJ2-3, with 7 bases lining up with TRBD2. CDR1 and CDR2 (germline): DFQATT, SNEGSKA (reference sequence). After removal of 3 bases from V and 2 bases from J, the junction contained 11 bases not matched to a gene. This CDR3 spans 16 amino acids. Here the CDR3 DNA reads TGCAGTGCTAGCCCCCCGATAGCGGGCCCCACAGATACGCAGTATTTT. It encodes CSASPPIAGPTDTQYF.